This entry concerns a single TCR beta chain. HTBI primers from iRepertoire and Arm-PCR of CDR3 regions yielded the TCR beta libraries. A single record per CDR3 protein comes from TCRdb applying MiXCR to the multiplex PCR reads. The data show about 500,000 distinct CDR3 sequences, with 15% to 20% seen just once and 9% to 15% held by the top ten. Stated time point: newly diagnosed GD, antithyroid drugs for less than 3 months. RNA from PBMCs was the source of the TCR library. CDR1 and CDR2 (germline): MNHNS, SASEGT. The CDR3 totals 15 residues. These data are taken from a study of regulatory T cells in long-lasting Graves disease. This sample also belongs to another study, concerning T cells in Graves' hyperthyroidism and ophthalmopathy.

V usage is TRBV6-1 and J usage is TRBJ2-3; the D call may be TRBD1 or TRBD2 (5 bases each). The J call may be wrong; the DNA end is better matched by TRBJ2-5. Source: peripheral blood mononuclear cells (PBMCs), taken at new diagnosis, from a patient treated with antithyroid drugs. The receptor was isolated from a man in his forties with Graves disease. The CDR3 sequence is CASSTSRDGGETQYF. DNA for the CDR3: TGTGCCAGCAGCACCTCCCGGGACGGTGGGGAGACCCAGTACTTC.